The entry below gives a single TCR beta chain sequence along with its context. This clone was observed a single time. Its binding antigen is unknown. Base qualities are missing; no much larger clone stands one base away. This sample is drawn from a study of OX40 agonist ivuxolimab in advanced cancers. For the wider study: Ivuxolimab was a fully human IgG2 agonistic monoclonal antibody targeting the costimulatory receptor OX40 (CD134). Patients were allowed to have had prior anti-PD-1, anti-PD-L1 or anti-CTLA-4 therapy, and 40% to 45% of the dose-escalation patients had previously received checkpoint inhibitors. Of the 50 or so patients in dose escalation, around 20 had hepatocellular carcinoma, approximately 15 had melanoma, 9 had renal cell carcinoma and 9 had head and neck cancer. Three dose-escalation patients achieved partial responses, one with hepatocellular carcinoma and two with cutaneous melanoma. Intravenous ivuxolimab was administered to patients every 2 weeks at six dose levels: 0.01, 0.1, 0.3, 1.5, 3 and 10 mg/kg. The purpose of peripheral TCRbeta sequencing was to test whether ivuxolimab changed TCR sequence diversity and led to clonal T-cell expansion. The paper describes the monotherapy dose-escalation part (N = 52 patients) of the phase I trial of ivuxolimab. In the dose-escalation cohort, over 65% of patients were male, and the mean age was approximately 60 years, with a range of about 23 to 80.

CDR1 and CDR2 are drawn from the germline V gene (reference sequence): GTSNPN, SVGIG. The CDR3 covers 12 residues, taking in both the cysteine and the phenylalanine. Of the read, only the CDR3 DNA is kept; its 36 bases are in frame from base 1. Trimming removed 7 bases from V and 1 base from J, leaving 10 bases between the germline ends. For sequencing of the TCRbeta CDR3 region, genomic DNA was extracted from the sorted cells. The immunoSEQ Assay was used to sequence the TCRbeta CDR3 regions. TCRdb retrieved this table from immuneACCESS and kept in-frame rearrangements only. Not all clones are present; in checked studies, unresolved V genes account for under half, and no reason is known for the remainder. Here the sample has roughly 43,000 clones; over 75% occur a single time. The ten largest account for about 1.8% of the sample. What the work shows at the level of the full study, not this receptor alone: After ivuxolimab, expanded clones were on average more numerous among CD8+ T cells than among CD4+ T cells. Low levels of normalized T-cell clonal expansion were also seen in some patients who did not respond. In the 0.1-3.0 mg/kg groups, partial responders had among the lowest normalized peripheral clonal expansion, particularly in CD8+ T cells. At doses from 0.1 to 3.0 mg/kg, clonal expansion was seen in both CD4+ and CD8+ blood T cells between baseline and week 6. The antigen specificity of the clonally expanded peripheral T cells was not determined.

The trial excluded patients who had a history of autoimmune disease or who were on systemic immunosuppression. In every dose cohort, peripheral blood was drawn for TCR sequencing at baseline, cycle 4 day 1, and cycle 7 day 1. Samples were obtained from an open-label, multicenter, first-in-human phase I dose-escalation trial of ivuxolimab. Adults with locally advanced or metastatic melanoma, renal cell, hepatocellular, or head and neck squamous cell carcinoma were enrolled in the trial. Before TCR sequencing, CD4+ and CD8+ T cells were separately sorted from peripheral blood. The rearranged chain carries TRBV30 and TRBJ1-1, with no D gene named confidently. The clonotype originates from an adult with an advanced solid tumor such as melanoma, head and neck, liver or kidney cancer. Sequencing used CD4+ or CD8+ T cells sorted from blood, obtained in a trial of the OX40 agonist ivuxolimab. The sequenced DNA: TGTGCCTTACGGAGGGCGAACACTGAAGCTTTCTTT. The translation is CALRRANTEAFF.